A single sample is the source of the 17 T cell receptor beta chains below, sequenced in a study of memory CD4+ T cells and cytomegalovirus serostatus. Generated by immunoSEQ multiplex PCR, the TCRdb table keeps only in-frame clones and is missing some. The repertoire includes approximately 61,000 clones, approximately 78% of them detected once, and 0.88% sits in the top ten. The sort gate was single viable CD3+CD4+CD8-CD45RO+ cells for memory CD4+ T cells. What was sequenced was memory CD4+ T cells from blood. The source of these receptors is an adult in good health and CMV-seronegative.

The chain joins TRBV2 to TRBJ2-7, with 9 bases lining up with TRBD2. Germline V gene data show CDR1 as SNHLY and CDR2 as FYNNEI. Germline trimming cut 7 bases from V and 5 bases from J; bases unmatched to any gene: 6. The CDR3 runs 13 residues. The CDR3 here is CASTDLAGNEQYF. The CDR3 DNA is TGTGCCAGCACCGACCTAGCGGGGAACGAGCAGTACTTC.

The V gene is TRBV25-1, the J gene TRBJ2-1; D unresolved. CDR1 MGHDK and CDR2 SYGVNS come from the germline V gene. The CDR3 is made up of 15 amino acids. V shed 3 bases and J shed 2 bases, with 11 bases lying between them. The CDR3 DNA follows: TGTGCCAGCAGTGATGCATCCGGAGCCTACAATGAGCAGTTCTTC. Translating gives CASSDASGAYNEQFF.

This rearrangement joins TRBV7-9 to TRBJ2-5; TRBD1 or TRBD2 may be the D gene (6 bases each). The V end was cut by 1 base, the J end by 7 bases, with 7 bases between. The CDR3 is 12 residues long. Germline CDR1 reads SEHNR; CDR2 reads FQNEAQ (reference sequence). DNA of the CDR3: TGTGCCAGCAGCTTAGAGGGGGGGACCCAGTACTTC. Protein product: CASSLEGGTQYF.

The chain joins TRBV9 to TRBJ1-3; D gene ambiguous. The germline V gene has CDR1 SGDLS and CDR2 YYNGEE. There are 15 residues in the CDR3. Trimming removed 4 bases at V and 2 bases at J, with 13 bases between. The CDR3 DNA reads as TGTGCCAGCAGCCCTACGGACCTTACTGGAAACACCATATATTTT. It encodes CASSPTDLTGNTIYF.

V is TRBV11-2 and J is TRBJ2-1; a weak D match, TRBD2 (6 bases). CDR1 SGHAT and CDR2 FQNNGV come from the germline V gene. Trimming pared 7 bases from V and 6 bases from J, leaving 13 bases between. The CDR3 sequence is 13 residues long. The CDR3 DNA sequence: TGTGCCAGCAACCCGGGACTTCCCAATGAGCAGTTCTTC. Translation gives CASNPGLPNEQFF.

This clone is labeled as medium-sized (0.01 to 0.1%). The chain carries TRBV7-7 and TRBJ1-3, with TRBD1 identical over 7 bases. The CDR3 length is 13 residues. V dropped 5 bases and J dropped 4; count of bases not matched to a gene: 2. Germline V CDR1 and CDR2: SSHAT, FNYEAQ (reference sequence). In nucleotides, the CDR3 is TGTGCCAGCAGCCTGGGACAGGGAAACACCATATATTTT. Amino acids: CASSLGQGNTIYF.

This chain links TRBV28 with TRBJ2-7, with TRBD1 identical over 9 bases. CDR3 length: 16 residues. V shed 6 bases and J 2 bases; nucleotides not matched to a gene: 11. CDR1 and CDR2 from the germline V gene are MDHEN and SYDVKM. The CDR3 DNA is TGTGCCAGCAGACCCCCTCTAGGGACAGGGACCTACGAGCAGTACTTC. Translated: CASRPPLGTGTYEQYF.

The chain combines TRBV30 with TRBJ2-5; 9 bases map to TRBD2. The CDR3 length is 14 residues. With V trimmed by 1 base and J by 0 bases, 0 bases remained unmatched. Germline lookup yields CDR1 GTSNPN and CDR2 SVGIG (reference sequence). This CDR3 reads CAWSGGGDQETQYF. CDR3 sequence (DNA): TGTGCCTGGAGTGGCGGGGGGGACCAAGAGACCCAGTACTTC.

V is TRBV5-6 and J is TRBJ2-6, with 8 bases aligning to TRBD1. Unmatched junction bases numbered 9, after V lost 4 bases and J lost 0 bases. CDR3 length equals 18 residues. From germline, CDR1 is SGHDT and CDR2 YYEEEE. The CDR3 sequence is CASSPSDRAFSGANVLTF. The CDR3 DNA follows: TGTGCCAGCAGCCCATCGGACAGGGCCTTCTCTGGGGCCAACGTCCTGACTTTC.

The V and J genes are TRBV27 and TRBJ1-2, with TRBD1 matching over 7 bases. Germline CDR1 reads MNHEY; CDR2 reads SMNVEV (reference sequence). The V segment lost 4 bases and the J segment 2 bases; nucleotides outside the gene matches: 10. This CDR3 is built from 16 residues. The CDR3 DNA is TGTGCCAGCAGTTCCTGGACAGGCAAGGGGAACTATGGCTACACCTTC. Translation gives CASSSWTGKGNYGYTF.

A single count supports this clone. The rearrangement links TRBV2 to TRBJ2-7, with 10 bases lining up with TRBD1. Germline V lookup: CDR1 SNHLY, CDR2 FYNNEI. V shed 3 bases and J 10 bases; nucleotides not matched to a gene: 6. The CDR3 contains 13 residues. The CDR3 here is CASSDDRGRQQYF. The CDR3 bases are TGTGCCAGCAGTGACGACAGGGGGCGGCAACAGTACTTC.

This rearrangement joins TRBV18 to TRBJ1-5, with D hard to call. Germline CDR1 and CDR2: KGHSH and LQKENI. This CDR3 region has 13 residues. V shed 6 bases and J shed 5 bases, with 11 bases lying between them. This CDR3 reads CASSLPGDQPQHF. Here the CDR3 DNA reads TGTGCCAGCTCCCTCCCTGGGGATCAGCCCCAGCATTTT.

This clone has only a few counts. The J gene is TRBJ1-1, the V gene TRBV30, with a possible D match to TRBD1 (6 bases). Trimming stripped 8 bases from V and 4 bases from J, with 14 bases between. The CDR3 totals 12 residues. Germline V gene lookup returns CDR1 GTSNPN and CDR2 SVGIG (reference sequence). In DNA form, the CDR3 reads TGTGCCGCGGACAGATTGGTCACTGAAGCTTTCTTT. Translation gives CAADRLVTEAFF.

This clone was seen once. The rearrangement joins TRBV2 to TRBJ2-1; 14 bases fit TRBD2. The V gene end was trimmed by 6 bases and the J gene end by 3 bases; junction bases not matched to a gene: 13. The CDR3 consists of 19 residues. CDR1 and CDR2 from the germline V gene are SNHLY and FYNNEI. The CDR3 protein is CASRGGLAGVGSLYNEQFF. In DNA, the CDR3 is TGTGCCAGCAGGGGGGGACTAGCGGGAGTTGGCTCCCTCTACAATGAGCAGTTCTTC.

CDR3 in DNA: TGTGCCAGCAGCTCGGGACGGTACTACGAGCAGTACTTC. Residues: CASSSGRYYEQYF. V usage is TRBV7-9 and J usage is TRBJ2-7, with D tentatively TRBD1 or TRBD2 (5 bases each). Germline CDR1 reads SEHNR; CDR2 reads FQNEAQ (reference sequence). V was clipped by 4 bases and J by 3 bases, with 10 bases between them. The CDR3 extends over 13 amino acids.

The chain combines TRBV5-1 with TRBJ1-1, with a tentative D call TRBD1 (5 bases). The CDR3 covers 16 residues. With 6 bases removed from V and 3 bases from J, the gap between germline ends came to 21 bases. The germline gives CDR1 SGHRS, CDR2 YFSETQ. In DNA, the CDR3 is TGCGCCAGCACCATTGGGATGGGGGTTAGGGACACTGAAGCTTTCTTT. It specifies CASTIGMGVRDTEAFF.

This clone was found once. The chain employs TRBV5-5 and TRBJ2-7, with 11 bases aligning to TRBD2. The germline V gene has CDR1 SGHKS and CDR2 YYEKEE (reference sequence). V was clipped by 0 bases and J by 8 bases; unmatched bases: 4. CDR3 length: 14 residues. The CDR3 region has the DNA TGTGCCAGCAGCTTGGACCTAGCGGGAGGAAAGCAGTACTTC. This encodes CASSLDLAGGKQYF.